This T cell receptor beta chain is drawn from a study of blood T cell repertoires in COVID-19. Study-wide context: Samples of COVID-19 (acute and convalescent) were obtained from the United States, Italy and Spain. PBMCs, B-cell-depleted T cells, or T cells were the source of the cDNA or gDNA that made up the material.

V lost 1 base to trimming and J lost 0 bases, with 13 bases between them. Germline-derived CDR1 and CDR2 are SNHLY and FYNNEI. This CDR3 region has 17 residues. Per the study methods: The authors estimated nucleated cell counts from reference gene primer amplification. Method: immunoSEQ multiplex PCR; TCRdb's copy keeps in-frame clones and lacks some. V and J calls and clone size are copied from that table; D and trimming were computed from the DNA. This table has around 26,000 clones, 80% to 95% appearing once. Sequences were obtained from peripheral blood. This receptor was identified in a human donor in a cohort sampled during active COVID-19. J is TRBJ1-3 and V is TRBV2; D is perhaps TRBD1 (6 bases). CDR3 nucleotides: TGTGCCAGCAGTGAAGTTGCGACAGGCCTCTCTGGAAACACCATATATTTT. Amino acids: CASSEVATGLSGNTIYF.